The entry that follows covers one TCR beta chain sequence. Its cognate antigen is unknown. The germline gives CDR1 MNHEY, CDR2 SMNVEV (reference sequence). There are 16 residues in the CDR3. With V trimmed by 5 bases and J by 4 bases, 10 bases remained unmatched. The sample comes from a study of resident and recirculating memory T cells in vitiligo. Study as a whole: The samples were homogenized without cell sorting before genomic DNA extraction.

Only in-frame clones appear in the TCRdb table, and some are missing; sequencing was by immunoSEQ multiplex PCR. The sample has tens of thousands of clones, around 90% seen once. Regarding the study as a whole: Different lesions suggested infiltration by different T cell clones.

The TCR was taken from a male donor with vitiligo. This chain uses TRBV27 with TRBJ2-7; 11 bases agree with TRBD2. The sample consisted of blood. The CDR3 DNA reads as TGTGCCAGCAGTCCACCCTTAGCGGGAGGGCCTTACGAGCAGTACTTC. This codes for CASSPPLAGGPYEQYF.